This TCR beta chain was found in a study of naive and memory T cell subsets. The beta constant-region primer was an equimolar mix of two oligonucleotides covering TRBC1 and TRBC2. TCRdb reprocessed the UMI-ligation and nested PCR reads via MiXCR and lists one record per CDR3 protein. This sample has tens of thousands of distinct CDR3 sequences, with roughly 15% found just once. This clonotype was seen at least ten times. Per germline, CDR1 LGHNA and CDR2 YNFKEQ. This CDR3 has 15 residues. The ends were cut back, 4 bases at V and 10 bases at J, with 19 bases in the middle. The chain uses TRBV4-2 and TRBJ1-4; D ambiguous. The TCR originated in a human donor in good health. Sequencing used effector memory CD4+ T cells from blood. This sample's subset: effector memory, CD45RA- CD27-. The CDR3 DNA reads TGTGCCAGCAGCCCCTTTGGCAGTGGCATTGGAAAACTGTTTTTT. Translated, it gives CASSPFGSGIGKLFF.